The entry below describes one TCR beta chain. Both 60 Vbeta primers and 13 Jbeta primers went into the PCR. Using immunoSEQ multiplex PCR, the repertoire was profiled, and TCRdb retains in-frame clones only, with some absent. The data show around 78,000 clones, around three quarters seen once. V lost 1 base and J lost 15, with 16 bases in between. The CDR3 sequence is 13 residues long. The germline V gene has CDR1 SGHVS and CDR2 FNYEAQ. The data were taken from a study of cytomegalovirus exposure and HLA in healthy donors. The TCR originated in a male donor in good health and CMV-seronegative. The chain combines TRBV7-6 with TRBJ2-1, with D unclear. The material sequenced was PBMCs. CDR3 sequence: CASSLGPSRVAFF. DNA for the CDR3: TGTGCCAGCAGCTTAGGTCCTAGTCGGGTGGCGTTCTTC.